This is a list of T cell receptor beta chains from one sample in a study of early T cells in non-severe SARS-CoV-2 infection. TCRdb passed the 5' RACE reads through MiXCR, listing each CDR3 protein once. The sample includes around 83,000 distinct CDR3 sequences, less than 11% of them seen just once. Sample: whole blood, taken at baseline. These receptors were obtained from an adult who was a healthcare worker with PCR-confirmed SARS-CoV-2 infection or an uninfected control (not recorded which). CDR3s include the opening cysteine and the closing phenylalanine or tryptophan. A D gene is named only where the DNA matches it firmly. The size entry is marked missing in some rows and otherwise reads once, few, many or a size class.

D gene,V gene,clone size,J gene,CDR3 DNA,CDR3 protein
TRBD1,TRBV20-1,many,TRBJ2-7,TGCAGTGCTTTCAGTGACAGGGGCTACGAGCAGTACTTC,CSAFSDRGYEQYF
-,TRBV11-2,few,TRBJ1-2,TGTGCCAGCAGCTCCCTCCGTGGACCCCTGGGCTACACCTTC,CASSSLRGPLGYTF
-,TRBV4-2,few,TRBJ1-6,TGTGCCAGCAGCCAAGATTATAATTCACCCCTCCACTTT,CASSQDYNSPLHF
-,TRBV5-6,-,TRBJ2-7,TGTGCCAGCAGCTTGTTCAGGAGCTCCTACGAGCAGTACTTC,CASSLFRSSYEQYF
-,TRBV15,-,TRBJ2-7,TGTGCCACCAGCAGAGCAAAGGGGTACGAGCAGTACTTC,CATSRAKGYEQYF
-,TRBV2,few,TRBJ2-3,TGTGCCAGCAGTGAAGGGACAGATACGCAGTATTTT,CASSEGTDTQYF
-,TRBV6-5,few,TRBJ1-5,TGTGCCAGCAGCGGACAGCAGAATCAGCCCCAGCATTTT,CASSGQQNQPQHF
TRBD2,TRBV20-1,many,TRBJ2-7,TGCAGTGCTAGTGAACCTAGCGGGAGGGCTTACGAGCAGTACTTC,CSASEPSGRAYEQYF
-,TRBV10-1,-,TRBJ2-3,TGCGCCAGCAGCTCCCTGGGGACAGATACGCAGTATTTT,CASSSLGTDTQYF
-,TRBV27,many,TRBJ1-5,TGTGCCAGCAGTTTACTGGGGGCAGATCAGCCCCAGCATTTT,CASSLLGADQPQHF
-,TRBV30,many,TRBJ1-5,TGTGCCTGGTCTCCCCCGGGGGGGCCCCAGCATTTT,CAWSPPGGPQHF
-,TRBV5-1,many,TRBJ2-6,TGCGCCAGCAGCTTGGGAGCTGGGGCCAACGTCCTGACTTTC,CASSLGAGANVLTF
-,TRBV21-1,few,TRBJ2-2,TGTGCCAGCAGCGGCCGGAAAAACACCGGGGAGCTGTTTTTT,CASSGRKNTGELFF
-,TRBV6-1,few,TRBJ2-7,TGTGCCAGCAGTTGGACTAAGCACTACGAGCAGTACTTC,CASSWTKHYEQYF
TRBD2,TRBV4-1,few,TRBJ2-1,TGCGCCAGCAGCCCCCCAAGGGCGGGAGCTACCAATGAGCAGTTCTTC,CASSPPRAGATNEQFF
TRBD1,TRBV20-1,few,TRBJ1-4,TGCAGCGCTAGAGAACAGGGGGATGAAAAACTGTTTTTT,CSAREQGDEKLFF
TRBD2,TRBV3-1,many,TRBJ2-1,TGTGCCAGCAGCCAAGTGGGGGGGGACTACAATGAGCAGTTCTTC,CASSQVGGDYNEQFF
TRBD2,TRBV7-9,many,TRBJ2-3,TGTGCCAGCAGCTTAAGTACTAGCGAGCTCGTTACGCAGTATTTT,CASSLSTSELVTQYF
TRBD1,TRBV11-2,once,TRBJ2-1,TGTGCCAGCAGCTTTAGCGGACAGGGAGCGAATGAGCAGTTCTTC,CASSFSGQGANEQFF
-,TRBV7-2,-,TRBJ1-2,TGTGCCAGCAGCATACCGAATGGCTATGGCTACACCTTC,CASSIPNGYGYTF
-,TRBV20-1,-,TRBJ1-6,TGCAGTGCTAGACCGGACAGCGTTTCACCCCTCCACTTT,CSARPDSVSPLHF
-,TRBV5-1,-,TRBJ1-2,TGCGCCAGCAGAGGGGAGGGGAACTATGGCTACACCTTC,CASRGEGNYGYTF
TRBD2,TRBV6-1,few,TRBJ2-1,TGTGCCAGCAGTGAACCGACTAGCGGAGACAATGAGCAGTTCTTC,CASSEPTSGDNEQFF
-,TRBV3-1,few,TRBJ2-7,TGTGCCAGCAGCCTTGGGCAGCCCCATTTTGGGCAGTACTTC,CASSLGQPHFGQYF
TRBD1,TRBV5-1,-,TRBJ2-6,TGCGCCAGCAGCTACCCGGGACAGGGATCTGGGGCCAACGTCCTGACTTTC,CASSYPGQGSGANVLTF
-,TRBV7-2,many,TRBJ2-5,TGTGCCAGCAGCTTAGTACTATACGGGAGAGAAGGAGAGACCCAGTACTTC,CASSLVLYGREGETQYF
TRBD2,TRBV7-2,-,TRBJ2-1,TGTGCCAGCAGCTTAAGCGGGAGGGGCTTCGGTGAGCAGTTCTTC,CASSLSGRGFGEQFF
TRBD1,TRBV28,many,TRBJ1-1,TGTGCCAGCAGTTTATCCCAGGGGGTTGAAGCTTTCTTT,CASSLSQGVEAFF
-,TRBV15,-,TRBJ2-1,TGTGCCACCAGCAGAGCGGGAGAGTACAATGAGCAGTTCTTC,CATSRAGEYNEQFF
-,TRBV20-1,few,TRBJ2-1,TGCAGTGCCCACAGGTCTGGACTTTACAATGAGCAGTTCTTC,CSAHRSGLYNEQFF
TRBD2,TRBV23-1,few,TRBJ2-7,TGCGCCGCCGGGGAGGGGAAATGCGAGCAGTACTTC,CAAGEGKCEQYF
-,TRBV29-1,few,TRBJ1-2,TGCAGCGCCGGGACCGTCTATGGCTACACCTTC,CSAGTVYGYTF
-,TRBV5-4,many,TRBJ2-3,TGTGCCAGCAGCTTGAGTGGGGATACGCAGTATTTT,CASSLSGDTQYF
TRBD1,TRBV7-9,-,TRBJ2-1,TGTGCCAGCAGCTTAGGTGGTCTTGGACAGGGCAGCTCCTACAATGAGCAGTTCTTC,CASSLGGLGQGSSYNEQFF
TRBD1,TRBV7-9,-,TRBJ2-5,TGTGCCAGCAGCTTTCCGGGACAGGGGGCGCAAGAGACCCAGTACTTC,CASSFPGQGAQETQYF
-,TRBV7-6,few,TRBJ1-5,TGTGCCAGCAGCTTAACCCCTGGGGACGGCGATCAGCCCCAGCATTTT,CASSLTPGDGDQPQHF
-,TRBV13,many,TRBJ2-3,TGTGCCAGCAGCTCGAGACTCGGAGATACGCAGTATTTT,CASSSRLGDTQYF